These 28 T cell receptor beta chains came from one sample sequenced in a study of blood T cell repertoires in COVID-19. This table comes from immunoSEQ multiplex PCR, and its TCRdb copy is limited to in-frame clones, with some not included. Here the sample spans about 120,000 clones, around three quarters being singletons. The sequenced material came from peripheral blood. The receptors derive from a woman at least 80 years old with acute or convalescent COVID-19.

In DNA form, the CDR3 reads TGTGCCAGCAGCCCACGCACGGGGAGCACTGAAGCTTTCTTT. It encodes CASSPRTGSTEAFF. V and J are TRBV9 and TRBJ1-1; D is ambiguous. The V gene lost 4 bases and the J gene lost 4 bases, with 14 bases spanning the gap. CDR1 is SGDLS and CDR2 is YYNGEE in the germline V gene. The CDR3 consists of 14 residues.

V is TRBV28 and J is TRBJ2-2; 7 bases are shared with TRBD1. Germline V gene sequence: CDR1 MDHEN, CDR2 SYDVKM. The CDR3 is 13 amino acids. V lost 7 bases and J lost 4; bases outside the gene matches: 3. CDR3 sequence: CASKTGVTGELFF. DNA of the CDR3: TGTGCCAGCAAAACAGGGGTCACCGGGGAGCTGTTTTTT. Combining the CDR3 with reference TRBV28 and TRBJ2-2 gives the whole variable domain DVKVTQSSRYLVKRTGEKVFLECVQDMDHENMFWYRQDPGLGLRLIYFSYDVKMKEKGDIPEGYSVSREKKERFSLILESASTNQTSMYLCASKTGVTGELFFGEGSRLTVL.

This clone occurred once. This rearrangement joins TRBV24-1 to TRBJ2-3; maybe TRBD1 (6 bases). Trimming took off 11 bases at V and 3 bases at J, with 11 bases between the two ends. This CDR3 region has 12 residues. Germline-derived CDR1 and CDR2 are KGHDR and SFDVKD. As DNA, the CDR3 is TGTGCCATCCAGGGGTCTACAGATACGCAGTATTTT. It codes for CAIQGSTDTQYF.

About this clone itself: Different DNA sequences within this sample yield the same CDR3. The rearrangement uses TRBV5-4 and TRBJ1-4; TRBD1 matches at 7 bases. The CDR3 has 14 residues. The germline gives CDR1 SGHNT, CDR2 YYREEE (reference sequence). V shed 4 bases, J shed 1 base, and the junction held 1 base outside the gene matches. The CDR3 coding sequence is TGTGCCAGCAGCCGACAGGGAACTAATGAAAAACTGTTTTTT. It specifies CASSRQGTNEKLFF.

The chain combines TRBV7-9 with TRBJ1-2, with D possibly matching TRBD1 (5 bases). CDR3 length: 12 residues. The V gene lost 1 base and the J gene lost 8 bases, with 8 bases spanning the gap. Germline CDR1 reads SEHNR; CDR2 reads FQNEAQ (reference sequence). The CDR3 is CASSLERGGYTF. In nucleotides, the CDR3 is TGTGCCAGCAGCTTAGAAAGGGGAGGCTACACCTTC. Combining the CDR3 with reference TRBV7-9 and TRBJ1-2 gives the whole variable domain DTGVSQNPRHKITKRGQNVTFRCDPISEHNRLYWYRQTLGQGPEFLTYFQNEAQLEKSRLLSDRFSAERPKGSFSTLEIQRTEQGDSAMYLCASSLERGGYTFGSGTRLTVV.

The chain carries TRBV10-2 and TRBJ2-2; tentative D call: TRBD1 (5 bases). The CDR3 contains 16 residues. The ends were cut back, 4 bases at V and 2 bases at J, with 14 bases in the middle. Germline CDR1 and CDR2: WSHSY and SAAADI. This chain's CDR3 is CASSAAGRGNTGELFF. For the CDR3, the DNA is TGCGCCAGCAGTGCGGCCGGTAGGGGAAACACCGGGGAGCTGTTTTTT.

This chain links TRBV12-3 or TRBV12-4 with TRBJ1-5; D unclear. Between the trimmed V and J ends, which lost 1 base and 6 bases, there was a span of 7 bases. This CDR3 has 13 amino acids. CDR3 nucleotide sequence: TGTGCCAGCAGTTTAGTCGGGATTCAGCCCCAGCATTTT. Encoded protein: CASSLVGIQPQHF.

This chain joins TRBV4-3 and TRBJ2-5; 9 nucleotides agree with TRBD2. The germline V gene encodes CDR1 LGHNA and CDR2 YSLEER. The CDR3 has 15 amino acids. Trimming took 0 bases from V and 3 from J; bases not matched to a gene: 2. Here the CDR3 DNA reads TGCGCCAGCAGCCAAGAGCGGACTAGCGAAGAGACCCAGTACTTC. This encodes CASSQERTSEETQYF.

This chain joins TRBV18 and TRBJ1-2, with 8 bases that match TRBD1. J was trimmed by 8 bases and V by 3 bases; bases with no gene match: 8. The germline V gene encodes CDR1 KGHSH and CDR2 LQKENI. This CDR3 contains 14 residues. CDR3 in DNA: TGTGCCAGCTCACCTTTTGGGACAGGTGAAGGCTACACCTTC. Translated: CASSPFGTGEGYTF.

This sequence joins TRBV4-2 and TRBJ2-7; 8 bases align to TRBD1. V was clipped by 4 bases and J by 3 bases; unmatched bases: 11. The CDR3 is 16 amino acids. CDR1 is LGHNA and CDR2 is YNFKEQ in the germline V gene. CDR3 residues: CASSPQGQGELYEQYF. The CDR3 DNA sequence: TGTGCCAGCAGCCCCCAAGGACAGGGAGAGCTCTACGAGCAGTACTTC.

The table lists this clone with a count of one. V and J are TRBV5-1 and TRBJ1-1; tentatively, D is TRBD1 (6 bases). Per the germline V gene, CDR1 is SGHRS and CDR2 is YFSETQ. The V end lost 0 bases, the J end lost 4 bases, and 13 bases lay between the germline ends. This CDR3 has 15 amino acids. CDR3 sequence: CASSLAPGTPTEAFF. The CDR3 nucleotides read TGCGCCAGCAGCTTGGCCCCCGGGACACCCACTGAAGCTTTCTTT. The full variable domain, with the rest looked up from reference TRBV5-1 and TRBJ1-1, is KAGVTQTPRYLIKTRGQQVTLSCSPISGHRSVSWYQQTPGQGLQFLFEYFSETQRNKGNFPGRFSGRQFSNSRSEMNVSTLELGDSALYLCASSLAPGTPTEAFFGQGTRLTVV.

This chain links TRBV7-2 with TRBJ1-1, with 9 nucleotides matching TRBD1. Unmatched junction bases numbered 5, after V lost 5 bases and J lost 4 bases. CDR3 size: 14 residues. CDR1 is SGHTA, CDR2 FQGNSA, per germline. The CDR3 is CASSPDRGFTEAFF. CDR3 DNA sequence: TGTGCCAGCAGCCCCGACAGGGGGTTCACTGAAGCTTTCTTT.

The chain couples TRBV29-1 to TRBJ2-5, with TRBD2 identical over 12 bases. Trimming cost V 5 bases and J 7 bases; bases outside gene matches: 8. This CDR3 contains 14 residues. Looked up from germline, CDR1 is SQVTM and CDR2 is ANQGSEA. CDR3 nucleotides: TGCAGCGTTCCCGGGACTAGCGGGCGAGGGACCCAGTACTTC. This gives the protein CSVPGTSGRGTQYF.

This chain connects TRBV6-5 to TRBJ1-1; 7 bases agree with TRBD1. Germline V gives CDR1 MNHEY, CDR2 SVGAGI. After removal of 2 bases from V and 0 bases from J, the junction contained 6 bases not matched to a gene. The CDR3 spans 16 residues. CDR3 amino acids: CASSYVYRGMNTEAFF. The CDR3 DNA reads as TGTGCCAGCAGTTACGTGTACAGGGGAATGAACACTGAAGCTTTCTTT.

This clone has only a few counts. The same CDR3 is also encoded by other DNA sequences in this sample. The chain links TRBV5-1 to TRBJ2-5; D is undetermined. Looked up from germline, CDR1 is SGHRS and CDR2 is YFSETQ. The CDR3 is 14 residues long. Trimming stripped 4 bases from V and 1 base from J, with 11 bases between. This chain's CDR3 is CASSPGSTQETQYF. The CDR3 coding sequence is TGCGCCAGCAGCCCTGGTAGCACCCAAGAGACCCAGTACTTC.

CDR3 region: CASSFGEWYEKLFF. The CDR3 DNA is TGTGCCAGCAGCTTCGGGGAATGGTATGAAAAACTGTTTTTT. The J gene is TRBJ1-4, the V gene TRBV11-2; D gene ambiguous. This CDR3 has 14 residues. The V gene lost 3 bases and the J gene lost 6 bases, with 11 bases spanning the gap. Germline lookup yields CDR1 SGHAT and CDR2 FQNNGV.

The chain uses TRBV28 and TRBJ2-4, with D perhaps TRBD1 (6 bases). V dropped 7 bases and J dropped 0 bases, with 16 bases sitting between them. The germline CDR1 and CDR2 sequences are MDHEN and SYDVKM. CDR3 length: 16 residues. CDR3 in amino acids: CASTPDRALAKNIQYF. The CDR3 region has the DNA TGTGCCAGCACCCCGGACAGAGCACTAGCCAAAAACATTCAGTACTTC. Looking up the rest from reference TRBV28 and TRBJ2-4 gives the full variable domain: DVKVTQSSRYLVKRTGEKVFLECVQDMDHENMFWYRQDPGLGLRLIYFSYDVKMKEKGDIPEGYSVSREKKERFSLILESASTNQTSMYLCASTPDRALAKNIQYFGAGTRLSVL.

The V and J genes are TRBV11-3 and TRBJ2-5; unclear D gene. V was trimmed by 1 base and J by 1 base, leaving 4 bases between them. This CDR3 has 13 residues. Per the germline V gene, CDR1 is SGHNT and CDR2 is YENEEA. Written as DNA, the CDR3 is TGTGCCAGCAGCTTAGGCGTCCAAGAGACCCAGTACTTC. Its protein is CASSLGVQETQYF.

V gene TRBV23-1 combines with J gene TRBJ1-1; TRBD1 matches at 7 bases. TRBV23-1 is reported as an ORF; its role is uncertain. The trim removed 7 bases at V and 4 bases at J, leaving 9 bases unmatched. The CDR3 is 14 residues long. This CDR3 reads CASKKRGPPTEAFF. The CDR3 bases are TGCGCCAGCAAAAAGAGGGGGCCTCCCACTGAAGCTTTCTTT.

The chain recombines TRBV3-1 (or the pseudogene TRBV3-2) with TRBJ1-3; TRBD1 might be the D (5 bases). V was shortened by 4 bases and J by 0 bases, with 16 bases between the two germline ends. Looked up from germline, CDR1 is LGHDT and CDR2 is YNNKEL (reference sequence). The CDR3 runs 17 residues. The CDR3 DNA sequence: TGTGCCAGCAGCCCCTGGAGGGACGGGGTCTCTGGAAACACCATATATTTT. This encodes CASSPWRDGVSGNTIYF.

The chain is built from TRBV7-8 and TRBJ2-1; tentative D call: TRBD2 (6 bases). Deletions cut 6 bases from V and 3 bases from J, with 12 bases between. The CDR3 sequence is 14 residues long. Germline V lookup: CDR1 SGHVS, CDR2 FQNEAQ. The CDR3 DNA is TGTGCCAGCAGAACCGGGACTTTCTACAATGAGCAGTTCTTC. It specifies CASRTGTFYNEQFF.

The chain is built from TRBV7-2 and TRBJ1-2; 9 bases map to TRBD1. The trim removed 5 bases at V and 4 bases at J, leaving 2 bases unmatched. CDR1 is SGHTA and CDR2 is FQGNSA in the germline V gene. The CDR3 sequence is 13 residues long. DNA for the CDR3: TGTGCCAGCAGCAGGGACAGGGTCTATGGCTACACCTTC. Its protein is CASSRDRVYGYTF.

This clone was found once. V is TRBV4-2 and J is TRBJ2-7; the match to TRBD2 covers 9 bases. The ends lost 0 bases at V and 3 bases at J; junction bases unmatched: 3. The CDR3 consists of 15 residues. The germline V gene encodes CDR1 LGHNA and CDR2 YNFKEQ. The CDR3 DNA sequence: TGTGCCAGCAGCCAAGATCTAGCGGGAATCTACGAGCAGTACTTC. Residues: CASSQDLAGIYEQYF.

This chain connects TRBV5-1 to TRBJ2-1; no clear D gene. CDR3 size: 16 residues. Germline CDR1 reads SGHRS; CDR2 reads YFSETQ. V lost 0 bases and J lost 2, with 12 bases in between. The CDR3 reads CASSLDGPKTYNEQFF. As DNA, the CDR3 is TGCGCCAGCAGCTTGGATGGGCCCAAAACCTACAATGAGCAGTTCTTC. The full variable domain, completed using reference TRBV5-1 and TRBJ2-1, is KAGVTQTPRYLIKTRGQQVTLSCSPISGHRSVSWYQQTPGQGLQFLFEYFSETQRNKGNFPGRFSGRQFSNSRSEMNVSTLELGDSALYLCASSLDGPKTYNEQFFGPGTRLTVL.

The CDR3 DNA is TGTGCCATCAGTGAGGGAGGACAGGGAAGGGGCTACACCTTC. This translates into CAISEGGQGRGYTF. The rearrangement uses TRBV10-3 and TRBJ1-2, with TRBD1 matching 8 bases. Germline V CDR1 and CDR2: ENHRY, SYGVKD. With 2 bases clipped from V and 8 bases from J, the junction kept 7 bases outside the gene matches. CDR3 length: 14 amino acids.

J is TRBJ2-7 and V is TRBV2; a possible D gene is TRBD2 (6 bases). Trimming pared 7 bases from V and 4 bases from J, leaving 14 bases between. CDR3 length equals 13 residues. Per the germline V gene, CDR1 is SNHLY and CDR2 is FYNNEI. The CDR3, as DNA: TGTGCCAGCAAATCGGACCTAGCGTACGAGCAGTACTTC. Encoded protein: CASKSDLAYEQYF.

This sequence joins TRBV19 and TRBJ2-5; TRBD2 matches at 10 bases. V shed 0 bases, J shed 5 bases, and the junction held 6 bases outside the gene matches. The CDR3 spans 16 residues. Germline-derived CDR1 and CDR2 are LNHDA and SQIVND (reference sequence). CDR3 sequence (DNA): TGTGCCAGTAGTATAGAAGCGGGACTAGCGATGGAGACCCAGTACTTC. This translates into CASSIEAGLAMETQYF.

This clone has more than one count but fewer than ten. The V gene is TRBV7-2, the J gene TRBJ1-2, with 8 nucleotides matching TRBD1. From germline, CDR1 is SGHTA and CDR2 FQGNSA. Unmatched junction bases numbered 8, after V lost 5 bases and J lost 3 bases. The CDR3 is 15 amino acids. CDR3 region: CASSVVEGQDYGYTF. DNA of the CDR3: TGTGCCAGCAGCGTAGTGGAGGGACAGGACTATGGCTACACCTTC.